This record looks at one TCR beta chain sequence and its context. Its antigen is undetermined. The sample is drawn from a study of a mutant IDH1 vaccine in newly diagnosed glioma. Study overall: Vaccines began 4-6 weeks after radiotherapy alone, or with temozolomide cycles. There were about 60% males and around 40% females among treated patients, whose mean age was approximately 44 years.

Only in-frame clones appear in the TCRdb table, and some are missing; sequencing was by immunoSEQ multiplex PCR. The sample lists just under 70,000 clones, around 82% occurring once. As to time point: week 35, safety follow-up. Doses comprised 300 ug of mutant IDH1 20-mer peptide each, plus topical imiquimod. This TCR was sampled from a man aged 18 to 30 with glioma. The sequencing here drew on PBMCs, taken from a glioma patient whose treatment included an IDH1 peptide vaccine.

As DNA, the CDR3 is TGTGCCAGCAGCTTGTGGGGGGCGGGTCAGCCCCAGCATTTT. It translates to CASSLWGAGQPQHF. The chain employs TRBV5-4 and TRBJ1-5, with a weak D call TRBD1 (6 bases). This CDR3 contains 14 residues. Trimming left V 1 base short and J 6 bases short, with 11 bases between. Germline lookup yields CDR1 SGHNT and CDR2 YYREEE (reference sequence). The full variable domain, with the rest looked up from reference TRBV5-4 and TRBJ1-5, is ETGVTQSPTHLIKTRGQQVTLRCSSQSGHNTVSWYQQALGQGPQFIFQYYREEENGRGNFPPRFSGLQFPNYSSELNVNALELDDSALYLCASSLWGAGQPQHFGDGTRLSIL.